The present TCR beta chain was sequenced within a study of cytomegalovirus exposure and HLA in healthy donors. Study-wide results and caveats: As a later analysis showed, several of the most significant clusters appeared to be linked to common viral pathogens. In vitro checks showed that three CMV-associated chains really do target CMV antigens.

The CDR3 runs 14 residues. The trim removed 3 bases at V and 4 bases at J, leaving 5 bases unmatched. The germline gives CDR1 SGHAT, CDR2 FQNNGV. Each donor's status was that of a healthy bone marrow donor. A multiplex PCR was run with 60 Vbeta primers and 13 Jbeta primers. Per the original data handling: Later analysis identified approximately 88 million unique TCR beta chains, around 10 million shared. Repertoires were generated with immunoSEQ multiplex PCR, while TCRdb's copy carries only in-frame clones and drops some. That table supplies the V and J calls and clone size; D and trimming were determined from the DNA. The table records around 160,000 clones, around 83% of them present only once. To note about this clone: Its antigen remains unidentified. The sample contains more than one DNA sequence encoding this CDR3.

The sample consisted of PBMCs. The V and J genes are TRBV11-2 and TRBJ1-1; TRBD1 matches 7 bases. The sequence was obtained from a man between 45 and 60 years old in good health and CMV-seropositive. The CDR3 bases are TGTGCCAGCAGCTTGACAGGGTTCGCCACTGAAGCTTTCTTT. Amino acids: CASSLTGFATEAFF. The whole variable domain, remainder taken from reference TRBV11-2 and TRBJ1-1, is EAGVAQSPRYKIIEKRQSVAFWCNPISGHATLYWYQQILGQGPKLLIQFQNNGVVDDSQLPKDRFSAERLKGVDSTLKIQPAKLEDSAVYLCASSLTGFATEAFFGQGTRLTVV.